This TCR beta chain appears in the sequencing data of a study of OX40 agonist ivuxolimab in advanced cancers. Study overall: Patients received ivuxolimab, an intravenous treatment, every 2 weeks at 0.01 to 10 mg/kg. Anti-PD-1, anti-PD-L1 or anti-CTLA-4 therapy given earlier was allowed, and approximately 43% had some. Three patients had partial responses: one hepatocellular carcinoma, two cutaneous melanoma.

Sequencing was performed with immunoSEQ multiplex PCR; in TCRdb, only in-frame clones are kept and a portion is missing. Among around 68,000 clones listed, 70% to 90% were seen once. The germline V gene encodes CDR1 MGHRA and CDR2 YSYEKL. This CDR3 is built from 15 residues. V was cut by 0 bases and J by 7 bases, with 15 bases left in between. This receptor was identified in an adult with an advanced solid tumor such as melanoma, head and neck, liver or kidney cancer. The rearrangement joins TRBV4-1 to TRBJ1-1, with a possible D match to TRBD1 (5 bases). Specimen: CD4+ or CD8+ T cells sorted from blood, collected in a trial of the OX40 agonist ivuxolimab. The chain's CDR3 is CASSQDREGRDEAFF. DNA for the CDR3: TGCGCCAGCAGCCAAGACAGGGAGGGACGTGATGAAGCTTTCTTT.